The 7 T cell receptor beta chains below were found in one sample sequenced in a study of CD8+CD57+ T cells in acquired aplastic anemia. Patients picked for sequencing had shown CD8+CD57+ cell expansion detected by flow cytometry. CDR3 and TCR beta VDJ profiling relied on a genomic DNA template. Using its own MiXCR run on the reads, TCRdb lists one record per CDR3 protein. The table shows around 200,000 distinct CDR3 sequences, with roughly half occurring only once. The sample consisted of sorted CD4+, CD8+, or CD8+CD57+ T cells (not recorded which) from PBMCs. These receptor sequences come from a human donor with aplastic anemia.

This clonotype has a count of ten or more. V and J are TRBV5-1 and TRBJ2-5, with TRBD2 identical over 10 bases. The ends lost 6 bases at V and 11 bases at J; junction bases unmatched: 7. The germline CDR1 and CDR2 sequences are SGHRS and YFSETQ. The CDR3 has 12 residues. CDR3 amino acids: CASNLPGLAQYF. As DNA, the CDR3 is TGCGCCAGCAACCTTCCGGGACTAGCGCAGTACTTC.

This rearrangement joins TRBV5-1 to TRBJ2-7; D gene ambiguous. The CDR3 spans 14 residues. Germline CDR1 SGHRS, CDR2 YFSETQ. Trimming took 0 bases from V and 3 from J, leaving 10 bases between them. The CDR3 sequence: CASSLAPGDYEQYF. In nucleotides, the CDR3 is TGCGCCAGCAGCTTGGCCCCCGGAGACTACGAGCAGTACTTC. The full variable domain, rest sourced from reference TRBV5-1 and TRBJ2-7, is KAGVTQTPRYLIKTRGQQVTLSCSPISGHRSVSWYQQTPGQGLQFLFEYFSETQRNKGNFPGRFSGRQFSNSRSEMNVSTLELGDSALYLCASSLAPGDYEQYFGPGTRLTVT.

This clonotype was seen at least ten times. This chain joins TRBV20-1 and TRBJ1-5; 8 nucleotides align to TRBD1. The CDR3 consists of 18 residues. Per germline, CDR1 DFQATT and CDR2 SNEGSKA (reference sequence). Trimming at V came to 3 bases and at J to 6 bases, leaving 19 bases not matched to a gene. In DNA, the CDR3 is TGCAGTGCTAGTCGACCTCTCCCCCGGGACAGGATTTCTCAGCCCCAGCATTTT. Protein: CSASRPLPRDRISQPQHF.

The chain combines TRBV2 with TRBJ2-7; D is undetermined. CDR1 is SNHLY and CDR2 is FYNNEI in the germline V gene. The V end was cut by 3 bases, the J end by 3 bases, with 6 bases between. The CDR3 consists of 12 residues. The CDR3 loop reads CASSEMGYEQYF. The CDR3 DNA follows: TGTGCCAGCAGTGAGATGGGCTACGAGCAGTACTTC.

This clonotype was recorded a few times. The chain recombines TRBV7-9 with TRBJ1-1; D unresolved. The CDR3 is made up of 13 amino acids. V was trimmed by 5 bases and J by 0 bases, leaving 7 bases between them. Looked up from germline, CDR1 is SEHNR and CDR2 is FQNEAQ (reference sequence). CDR3 nucleotide sequence: TGTGCCAGCAGCGTGGATGTGAACACTGAAGCTTTCTTT. Protein sequence: CASSVDVNTEAFF.

Note on this clonotype: Given a much more abundant clone one base away, this may be a read error. This chain links TRBV20-1 with TRBJ2-5; 10 nucleotides line up with TRBD2. The CDR3 covers 15 residues. Trimming cost V 6 bases and J 5 bases; bases outside gene matches: 12. The germline gives CDR1 DFQATT, CDR2 SNEGSKA (reference sequence). CDR3 amino acids: CSAHRASGSRETQYF. CDR3 nucleotides: TGCAGTGCCCACAGGGCTAGCGGGAGTCGGGAGACCCAGTACTTC.

The table lists this clonotype with a few counts. CDR3 loop: CASGQFEANVLTF. DNA for the CDR3: TGTGCCAGCGGCCAGTTTGAGGCCAACGTCCTGACTTTC. This chain connects TRBV7-9 to TRBJ2-6; D ambiguous. V gave up 8 bases and J gave up 6 bases, with 11 bases separating them. Per the germline V gene, CDR1 is SEHNR and CDR2 is FQNEAQ (reference sequence). The CDR3 sequence is 13 residues long.